The present T cell receptor beta chain was sequenced within a study of OX40 agonist ivuxolimab in advanced cancers. Study-level results: Both blood CD4+ and CD8+ T cells showed clonal growth by week 6 at 0.1 to 3.0 mg/kg.

This table comes from immunoSEQ multiplex PCR, and its TCRdb copy is limited to in-frame clones, with some not included. The sample lists tens of thousands of clones, 90% occurring once. In regard to this clone: Its antigen remains unidentified.

Germline lookup yields CDR1 SQVTM and CDR2 ANQGSEA. V was trimmed by 6 bases and J by 6 bases, leaving 8 bases between them. The CDR3 totals 11 residues. The sampling schedule covered blood at baseline, cycle 4 day 1, and cycle 7 day 1. The TCR was taken from an adult with an advanced solid tumor such as melanoma, head and neck, liver or kidney cancer. The chain uses TRBV29-1 and TRBJ2-2; TRBD2 might be the D (5 bases). The input for sequencing was CD4+ or CD8+ T cells sorted from blood, taken in a trial of the OX40 agonist ivuxolimab. CDR3 residues: CSVGRAGELFF. The CDR3 bases are TGCAGCGTGGGGAGAGCCGGGGAGCTGTTTTTT.